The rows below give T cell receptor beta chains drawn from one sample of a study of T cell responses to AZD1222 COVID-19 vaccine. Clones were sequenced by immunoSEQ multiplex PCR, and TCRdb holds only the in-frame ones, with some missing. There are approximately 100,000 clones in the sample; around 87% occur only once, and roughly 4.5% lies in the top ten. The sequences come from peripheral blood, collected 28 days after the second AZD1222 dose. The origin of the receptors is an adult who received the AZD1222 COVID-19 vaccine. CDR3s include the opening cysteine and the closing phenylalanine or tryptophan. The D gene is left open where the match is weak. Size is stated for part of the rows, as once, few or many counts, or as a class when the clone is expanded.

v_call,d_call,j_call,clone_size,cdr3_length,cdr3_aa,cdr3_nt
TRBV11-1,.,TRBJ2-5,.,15,CASSRTEANQETQYF,TGTGCCAGCAGCAGGACAGAGGCAAACCAAGAGACCCAGTACTTC
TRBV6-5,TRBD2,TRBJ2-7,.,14,CASRALSGVGEQYF,TGTGCCAGCAGAGCCCTTAGCGGGGTGGGGGAGCAGTACTTC
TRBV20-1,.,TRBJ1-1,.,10,CSAVAGEAFF,TGCAGTGCCGTCGCAGGAGAAGCTTTCTTT
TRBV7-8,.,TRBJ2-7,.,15,CASRSPDWQSYEQYF,TGTGCCAGCAGATCTCCCGACTGGCAGTCCTACGAGCAGTACTTC
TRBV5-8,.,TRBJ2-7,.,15,CASSLKKGPIYEQYF,TGTGCCAGCAGCTTAAAAAAGGGCCCCATATACGAGCAGTACTTC
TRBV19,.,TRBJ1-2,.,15,CASSPPSRQEDGYTF,TGTGCCAGTAGTCCTCCCAGCCGGCAGGAGGATGGCTACACCTTC
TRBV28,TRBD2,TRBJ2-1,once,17,CASSLRSSGHSYNEQFF,TGTGCCAGCAGTTTGAGGTCTAGCGGGCACTCCTACAATGAGCAGTTCTTC
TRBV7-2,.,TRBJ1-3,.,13,CASSQRAGNTIYF,TGTGCCAGCAGTCAGCGGGCTGGAAACACCATATATTTT
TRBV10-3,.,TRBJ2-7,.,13,CASARGSHYEQYF,TGTGCCAGCGCCCGGGGGTCCCACTACGAGCAGTACTTC
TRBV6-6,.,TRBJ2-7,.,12,CAGSQSNYEQYF,TGTGCCGGTTCACAATCCAACTACGAGCAGTACTTC
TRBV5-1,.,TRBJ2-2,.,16,CASSSTGTVNTGELFF,TGCGCCAGCAGCTCCACCGGGACTGTTAACACCGGGGAGCTGTTTTTT
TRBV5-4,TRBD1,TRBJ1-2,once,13,CASSYDRGYGYTF,TGTGCCAGCAGCTACGACAGGGGCTATGGCTACACCTTC
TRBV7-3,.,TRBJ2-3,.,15,CASSPYSGGTDTQYF,TGTGCCAGCAGCCCTTACTCAGGGGGCACAGATACGCAGTATTTT
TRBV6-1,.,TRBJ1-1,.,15,CASSESGGMWTEAFF,TGTGCCAGCAGTGAAAGTGGGGGGATGTGGACTGAAGCTTTCTTT
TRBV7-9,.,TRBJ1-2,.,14,CAITEGRQTYGYTF,TGTGCCATTACCGAGGGCCGACAGACCTATGGCTACACCTTC
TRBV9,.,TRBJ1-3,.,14,CASSVNLGGDTIYF,TGTGCCAGCAGCGTTAATCTCGGGGGTGACACCATATATTTT